This TCR beta chain was retrieved from a study of T cell changes during pregnancy in multiple sclerosis. The method was immunoSEQ multiplex PCR; TCRdb's version includes in-frame clones alone and lacks a portion of them. The table records 80,000 or so clones, approximately 95% of them present only once. CDR3 length: 12 residues. Between the trimmed V and J ends, which lost 11 bases and 4 bases, there was a span of 11 bases. The germline CDR1 and CDR2 sequences are SNHLY and FYNNEI. The sequencing here drew on peripheral blood, taken in the second trimester of pregnancy. This rearrangement joins TRBV2 to TRBJ1-4, with a possible D match to TRBD1 (5 bases). This sequence was found in a female donor in good health, enrolled as a control in a pregnancy study. The CDR3 sequence: CAVAGGNEKLFF. In DNA form, the CDR3 reads TGTGCCGTCGCGGGGGGTAATGAAAAACTGTTTTTT.